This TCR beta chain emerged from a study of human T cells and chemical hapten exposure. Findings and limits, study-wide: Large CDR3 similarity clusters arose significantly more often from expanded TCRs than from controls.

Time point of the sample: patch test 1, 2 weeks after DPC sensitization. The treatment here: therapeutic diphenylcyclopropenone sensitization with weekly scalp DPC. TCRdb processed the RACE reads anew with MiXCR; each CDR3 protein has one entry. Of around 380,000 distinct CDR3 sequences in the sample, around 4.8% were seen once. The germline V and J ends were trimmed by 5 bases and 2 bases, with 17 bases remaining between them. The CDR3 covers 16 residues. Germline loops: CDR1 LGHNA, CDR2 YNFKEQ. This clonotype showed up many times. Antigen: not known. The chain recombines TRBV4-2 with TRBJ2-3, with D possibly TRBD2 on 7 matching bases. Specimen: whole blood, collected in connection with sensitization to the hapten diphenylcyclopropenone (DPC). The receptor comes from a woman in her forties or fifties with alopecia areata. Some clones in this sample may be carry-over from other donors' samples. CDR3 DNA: TGTGCCAGCAGCTCCAGGGGTAGCGGGTCCACAGATACGCAGTATTTT. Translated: CASSSRGSGSTDTQYF.